This T cell receptor (beta chain) was recorded in a study of blood T cells in healthy people across ages (dated by TCRdb to 2015 to 2017). Regarding the research as a whole: In model experiments, roughly one uniquely barcoded TCR beta cDNA molecule per two T cells was captured by template switching. To track age-related changes in TCR beta repertoire diversity, the study relied on deep sequencing normalized with unique cDNA molecular identifiers. The donors were split into four age groups: young (average around 15 years), middle-aged (around 37), aged (more than 60) and long-lived (roughly 77). To avoid experimental bias, donors of different ages were distributed randomly across sequencing lanes. Using the same blood draw, the study looked at two additional independent replicas of 1 million unique cDNA reads for two donors, one aged 18 to 29 and the other aged 80 or older. Results the study describes overall, beyond this receptor: Because the CMV infection status of the donors was unknown, age-related changes in expanded clonotypes may potentially have been confounded. Observed TCR beta diversity per million T cells fell roughly linearly with age, and a significant reduction was already apparent by age roughly 40. Compared with the aged group, the long-lived group had more naive CD4+ T cells, fewer expanded clones and increased TCR diversity, suggesting age selection. Total diversity estimates from one million sequenced T cells were considered lower bounds and underestimates. Because profiling used bulk unsorted PBMCs, naive and antigen-experienced compartments could not be compared conclusively. A strong correlation was found between observed TCR beta diversity and the percentage of naive T cells measured by flow cytometry.

The library was obtained by 5' RACE. The instrument was an Illumina HiSeq 2500. A second roughly 6 to 12 cycle PCR used a sample-barcoded 5' primer and a J-beta primer mix. A unique molecular identifier was introduced onto each TCR beta cDNA molecule by a template-switch 5' adaptor carrying 12 random nucleotides. At least 3 million CDR3-containing paired-end reads were obtained from each sample. First-strand cDNA was synthesized from all RNA with the Mint cDNA synthesis kit, primed by a TRBC-specific oligonucleotide. Following uracil-DNA glycosylase treatment, all cDNA underwent a first 18-cycle PCR with the universal primers M1SS and BC2_uni_R. The original pipeline was this. For normalization, 1 million high-quality reads were randomly selected from each sample, with every read carrying a distinct molecular identifier. Instead of being binned into consensus sequences, reads that shared molecular identifiers were thrown out. MiTCR, with a Q25 quality threshold and the strictest error-elimination algorithm, was used for CDR3 identification, clonotype clustering and error correction. A nonparametric unseen species model with Euler transformation was used to estimate lower-bound total TCR beta diversity. The public reads were reprocessed in TCRdb via fastp at Q25 and MiXCR, keeping in-frame beta chains. Each entry merges the rows of one CDR3 protein and shows their most common DNA and genes. These V and J calls derive from TCRdb rather than the authors' analysis. The sample includes approximately 900,000 distinct CDR3 sequences, with around 48% observed a single time. Jointly, the top ten make up 10% to 15% of the sample.

In the case of this clonotype: Its cognate antigen has yet to be identified. Within one base of it there is no much larger clone, and no base qualities were kept.

Donors were approximately 42 systemically healthy Caucasian individuals from Russia aged roughly 6 to 90 years. Each donor gave roughly 9.5 milliliters of peripheral blood, collected into EDTA-treated Vacutainer tubes. Ficoll-Paque density-gradient centrifugation was used to isolate PBMCs, with at least 7 million obtained per sample. Trizol reagent was used to extract total RNA from PBMCs, with at least 6 micrograms per sample. For every donor, an aliquot of PBMCs went through flow cytometry to measure the percentages of naive CD45RAhigh/CD27high T cells. V lost 4 bases and J lost 4 bases; the stretch between them is 15 bases long. From the cysteine through the phenylalanine, the CDR3 covers 15 amino acids. The only DNA kept is the CDR3, 45 bases in frame from the first base. Looking up the germline V gene (reference sequence) yields CDR1 SEHNR and CDR2 FQNEAQ.

The source of this sequence is a man younger than 40 in good health. The sequence links TRBV7-9 to TRBJ2-3; perhaps TRBD1 is the D gene, with 5 bases matching. What was sequenced was blood. This receptor has the CDR3 CASSWDPEGADTQYF. In nucleotide form, the sequence is TGTGCCAGCAGCTGGGATCCGGAAGGGGCAGATACGCAGTATTTT.